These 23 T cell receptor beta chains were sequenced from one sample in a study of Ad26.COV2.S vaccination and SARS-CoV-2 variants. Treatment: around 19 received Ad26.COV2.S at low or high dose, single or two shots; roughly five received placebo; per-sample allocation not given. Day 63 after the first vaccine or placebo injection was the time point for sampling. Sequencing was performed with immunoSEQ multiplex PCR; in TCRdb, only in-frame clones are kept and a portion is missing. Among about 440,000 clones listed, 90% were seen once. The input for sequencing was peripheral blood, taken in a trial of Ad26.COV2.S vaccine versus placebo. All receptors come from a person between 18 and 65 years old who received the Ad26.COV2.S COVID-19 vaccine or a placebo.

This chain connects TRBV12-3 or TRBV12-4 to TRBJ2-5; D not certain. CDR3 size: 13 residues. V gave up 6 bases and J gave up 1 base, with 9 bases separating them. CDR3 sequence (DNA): TGTGCCAGCAGCACGGCCGGCCAAGAGACCCAGTACTTC. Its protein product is CASSTAGQETQYF.

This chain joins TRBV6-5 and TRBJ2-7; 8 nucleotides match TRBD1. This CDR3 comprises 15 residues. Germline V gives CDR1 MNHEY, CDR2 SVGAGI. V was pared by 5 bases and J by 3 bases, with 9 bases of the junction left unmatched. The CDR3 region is CASSPSRTGGYEQYF. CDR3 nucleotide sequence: TGTGCCAGCAGTCCGTCGCGAACAGGGGGCTACGAGCAGTACTTC.

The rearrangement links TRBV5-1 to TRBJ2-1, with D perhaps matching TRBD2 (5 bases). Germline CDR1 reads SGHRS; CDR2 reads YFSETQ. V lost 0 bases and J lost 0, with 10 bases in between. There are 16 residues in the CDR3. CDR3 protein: CASSLEGGPSYNEQFF. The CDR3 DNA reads TGCGCCAGCAGCTTGGAGGGCGGGCCCTCCTACAATGAGCAGTTCTTC.

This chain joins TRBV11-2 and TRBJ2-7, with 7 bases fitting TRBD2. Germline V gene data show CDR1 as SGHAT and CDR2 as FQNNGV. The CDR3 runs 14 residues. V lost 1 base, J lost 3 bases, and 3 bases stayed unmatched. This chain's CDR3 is CASSLGGGGYEQYF. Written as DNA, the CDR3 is TGTGCCAGCAGCTTAGGTGGGGGGGGCTACGAGCAGTACTTC.

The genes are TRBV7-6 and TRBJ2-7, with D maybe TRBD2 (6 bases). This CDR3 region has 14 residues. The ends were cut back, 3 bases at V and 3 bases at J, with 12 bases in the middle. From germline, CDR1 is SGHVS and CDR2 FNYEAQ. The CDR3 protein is CASSLDYWGYEQYF. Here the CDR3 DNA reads TGTGCCAGCAGCTTGGACTACTGGGGCTACGAGCAGTACTTC.

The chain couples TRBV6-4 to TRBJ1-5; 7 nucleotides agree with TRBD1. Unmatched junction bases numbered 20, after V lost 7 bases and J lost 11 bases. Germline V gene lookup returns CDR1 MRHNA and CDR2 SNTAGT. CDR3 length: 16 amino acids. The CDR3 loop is CASNETGQALEPSQHF. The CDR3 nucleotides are TGTGCCAGCAATGAAACCGGACAGGCTCTCGAGCCGTCCCAGCATTTT.

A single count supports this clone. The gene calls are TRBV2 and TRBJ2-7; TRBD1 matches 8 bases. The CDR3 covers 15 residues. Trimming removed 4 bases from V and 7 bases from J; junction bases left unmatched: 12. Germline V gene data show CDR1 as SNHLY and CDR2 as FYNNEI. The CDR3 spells CASSGGTGPRAEQYF. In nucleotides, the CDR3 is TGTGCCAGCAGTGGAGGGACAGGCCCTAGAGCGGAGCAGTACTTC.

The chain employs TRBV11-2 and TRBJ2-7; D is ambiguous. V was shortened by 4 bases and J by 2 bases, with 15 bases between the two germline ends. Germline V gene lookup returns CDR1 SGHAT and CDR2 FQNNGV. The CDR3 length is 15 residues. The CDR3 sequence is CASSSTPDATYEQYF. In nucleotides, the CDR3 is TGTGCCAGCAGCTCCACACCTGACGCCACCTACGAGCAGTACTTC.

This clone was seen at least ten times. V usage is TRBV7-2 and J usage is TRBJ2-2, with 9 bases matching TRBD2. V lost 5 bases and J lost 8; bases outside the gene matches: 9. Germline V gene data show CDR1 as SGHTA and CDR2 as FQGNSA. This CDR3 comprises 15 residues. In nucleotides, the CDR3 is TGTGCCAGCAGCCCGGAAGCGGGAGGTGGGGGGGAGCTGTTTTTT. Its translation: CASSPEAGGGGELFF.

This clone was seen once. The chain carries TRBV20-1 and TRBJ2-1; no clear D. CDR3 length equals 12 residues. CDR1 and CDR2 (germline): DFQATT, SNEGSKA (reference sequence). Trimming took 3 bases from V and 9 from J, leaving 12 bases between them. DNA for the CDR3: TGCAGTGCTAGTAGGGCGTTCGGTGAGCAGTTCTTC. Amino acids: CSASRAFGEQFF.

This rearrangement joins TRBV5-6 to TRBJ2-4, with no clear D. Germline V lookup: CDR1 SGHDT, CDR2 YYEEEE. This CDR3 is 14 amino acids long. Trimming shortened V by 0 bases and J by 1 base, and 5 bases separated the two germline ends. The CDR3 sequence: CASSLGAAKNIQYF. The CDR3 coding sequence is TGTGCCAGCAGCTTGGGAGCCGCCAAAAACATTCAGTACTTC.

CDR3 in amino acids: CASSPSWGTEAFF. The CDR3 nucleotides read TGTGCCAGCAGCCCAAGCTGGGGAACTGAAGCTTTCTTT. The rearrangement links TRBV7-6 to TRBJ1-1; D not resolved. There are 13 residues in the CDR3. CDR1 is SGHVS and CDR2 is FNYEAQ in the germline V gene. Trimming removed 5 bases from V and 5 bases from J, with 12 bases in between.

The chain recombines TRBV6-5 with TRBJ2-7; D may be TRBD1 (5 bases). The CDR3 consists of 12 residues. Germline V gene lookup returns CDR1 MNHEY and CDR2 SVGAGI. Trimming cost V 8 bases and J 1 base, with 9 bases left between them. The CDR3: CASVGDSYEQYF. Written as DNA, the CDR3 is TGTGCCAGCGTAGGGGATTCCTACGAGCAGTACTTC.

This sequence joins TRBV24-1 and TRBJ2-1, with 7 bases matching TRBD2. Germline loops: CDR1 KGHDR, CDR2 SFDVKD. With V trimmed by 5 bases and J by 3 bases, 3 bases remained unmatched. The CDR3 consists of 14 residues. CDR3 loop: CATSGGEGYNEQFF. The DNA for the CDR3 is TGTGCCACCAGTGGGGGGGAGGGCTACAATGAGCAGTTCTTC.

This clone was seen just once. CDR3: CASSWTVPANEQFF. For the CDR3, the DNA is TGTGCCAGCAGCTGGACAGTTCCCGCTAATGAGCAGTTCTTC. V and J are TRBV5-8 and TRBJ2-1, with TRBD1 as a possible D gene (6 bases). The CDR3 is 14 amino acids. V was trimmed by 3 bases and J by 7 bases, leaving 14 bases between them. Per germline, CDR1 SGHTS and CDR2 YDEGEE. Together with reference TRBV5-8 and TRBJ2-1, the CDR3 gives the full variable domain: EAGVTQSPTHLIKTRGQQATLRCSPISGHTSVYWYQQALGLGLQFLLWYDEGEERNRGNFPPRFSGRQFPNYSSELNVNALELEDSALYLCASSWTVPANEQFFGPGTRLTVL.

The CDR3 loop reads CASSYSTGVEEKLFF. CDR3 sequence (DNA): TGTGCCAGCAGTTACTCTACAGGGGTTGAGGAAAAACTGTTTTTT. The rearrangement uses TRBV6-5 and TRBJ1-4; 7 bases fit TRBD1. Germline V gene sequence: CDR1 MNHEY, CDR2 SVGAGI. This CDR3 contains 15 residues. J gave up 8 bases and V 0 bases, and 6 bases lay outside the gene matches.

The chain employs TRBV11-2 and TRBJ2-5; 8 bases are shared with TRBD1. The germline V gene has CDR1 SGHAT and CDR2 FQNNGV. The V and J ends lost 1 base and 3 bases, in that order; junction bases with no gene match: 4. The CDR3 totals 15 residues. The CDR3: CASSLVDREEETQYF. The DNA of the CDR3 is TGTGCCAGCAGCTTAGTGGACAGGGAAGAAGAGACCCAGTACTTC.

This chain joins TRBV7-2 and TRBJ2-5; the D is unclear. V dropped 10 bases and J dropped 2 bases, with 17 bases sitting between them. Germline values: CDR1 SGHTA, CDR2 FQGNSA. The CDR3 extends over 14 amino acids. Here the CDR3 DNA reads TGTGCCACCCTAAAGGACGGAGTTCAAGAGACCCAGTACTTC. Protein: CATLKDGVQETQYF.

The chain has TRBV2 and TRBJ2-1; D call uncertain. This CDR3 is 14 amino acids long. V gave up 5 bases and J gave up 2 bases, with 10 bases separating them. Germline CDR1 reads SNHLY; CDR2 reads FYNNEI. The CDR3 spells CASSPDRAYNEQFF. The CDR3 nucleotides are TGTGCCAGCAGTCCGGATAGAGCCTACAATGAGCAGTTCTTC.

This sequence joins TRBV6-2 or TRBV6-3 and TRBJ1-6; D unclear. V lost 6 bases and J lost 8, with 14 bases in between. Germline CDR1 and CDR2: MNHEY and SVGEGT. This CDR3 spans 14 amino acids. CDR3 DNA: TGTGCCAGCAGCCAGACATTTGCCGATTCACCCCTCCACTTT. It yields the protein CASSQTFADSPLHF.

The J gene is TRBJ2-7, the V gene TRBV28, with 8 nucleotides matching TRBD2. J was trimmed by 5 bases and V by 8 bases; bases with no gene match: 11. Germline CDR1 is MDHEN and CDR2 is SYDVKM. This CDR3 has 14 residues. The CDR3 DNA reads TGTGCCAGCGTGCCTCGGGAGGGCCGGAACGAGCAGTACTTC. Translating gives CASVPREGRNEQYF.

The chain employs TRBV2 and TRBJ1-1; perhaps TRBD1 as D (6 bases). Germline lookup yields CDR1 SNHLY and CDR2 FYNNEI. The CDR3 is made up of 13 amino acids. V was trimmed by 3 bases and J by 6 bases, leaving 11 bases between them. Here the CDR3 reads CASSEEQGPEAFF. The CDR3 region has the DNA TGTGCCAGCAGTGAGGAACAGGGCCCTGAAGCTTTCTTT.

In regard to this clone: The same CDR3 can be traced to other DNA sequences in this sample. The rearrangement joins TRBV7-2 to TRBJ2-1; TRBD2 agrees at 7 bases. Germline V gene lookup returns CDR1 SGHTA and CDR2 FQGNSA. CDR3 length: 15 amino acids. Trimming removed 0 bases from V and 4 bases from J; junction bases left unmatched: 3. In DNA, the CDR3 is TGTGCCAGCAGCTTAGCCAGCGGGGTATACAATGAGCAGTTCTTC. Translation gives CASSLASGVYNEQFF.